Listed here is a single T cell receptor (beta chain). One junction end disagrees with the germline gene, perhaps due to a read error. Methods used by the authors: Reference gene primer amplification gave estimated nucleated cell counts. Clones were sequenced by immunoSEQ multiplex PCR, and TCRdb holds only the in-frame ones, with some missing. The V and J calls and clone size were taken over from that table, and D and trimming were inferred from the DNA. The sample consists of 180,000 or so clones, 76% of them appearing once. This CDR3 spans 13 amino acids. Germline values: CDR1 SGHTS, CDR2 YDEGEE. This entry belongs to a study of blood T cell repertoires in COVID-19. About the research overall: Samples of COVID-19 (acute and convalescent) were obtained from the United States, Italy and Spain. T cells, B-cell-depleted T cells, or PBMCs supplied cDNA or gDNA.

The chain recombines TRBV5-8 with TRBJ2-5; TRBD1 is a possible D gene (6 bases). This clonotype was obtained from a woman aged 45-59 years with active or convalescent COVID-19. The material sequenced was peripheral blood. The CDR3 region has the DNA TGTGCCAGCAACATGGACAGAAGAGAGGCCCAGTACTTC. Translation gives CASNMDRREAQYF.